Following are 23 T cell receptor beta chains from one sample sequenced in a study of PD-1 blockade in classical Hodgkin lymphoma. The protocol was immunoSEQ multiplex PCR, while the TCRdb copy is restricted to in-frame clones and leaves out a portion. The sample records about 30,000 clones, around 80% being singletons. Time point given: cycle 4 day 1 (C4D1), after more than five weeks of nivolumab. After autologous stem cell transplantation all patients relapsed, and prior brentuximab vedotin exposure differed between cohorts. This material consisted of peripheral blood mononuclear cells (PBMCs), taken before the fourth cycle of nivolumab. These receptors all come from a human donor with classical Hodgkin lymphoma.

This clone appeared once. The chain is built from TRBV11-2 and TRBJ1-6, with 7 bases that match TRBD1. The V and J ends lost 5 bases and 7 bases, in that order; junction bases with no gene match: 5. This CDR3 is 14 amino acids long. Germline lookup yields CDR1 SGHAT and CDR2 FQNNGV. Here the CDR3 reads CASSRDSPNSPLHF. The CDR3 coding sequence is TGTGCCAGCAGCCGGGACAGCCCAAATTCACCCCTCCACTTT.

The genes are TRBV9 and TRBJ2-2; D remains ambiguous. Trimming took 1 base from V and 7 from J, leaving 11 bases between them. Germline loops: CDR1 SGDLS, CDR2 YYNGEE. The CDR3 length is 14 residues. The CDR3: CASSVRQSGGELFF. The CDR3 DNA follows: TGTGCCAGCAGCGTAAGGCAGAGTGGCGGGGAGCTGTTTTTT.

The V gene is TRBV5-5, the J gene TRBJ1-2; D might be TRBD1 (5 bases). V was trimmed by 4 bases and J by 9 bases, leaving 25 bases between them. The CDR3 has 16 amino acids. CDR1 is SGHKS, CDR2 YYEKEE, per germline (reference sequence). Written as DNA, the CDR3 is TGTGCCAGCAGCCCGCGGGGCAACGCAGGAGTATGGAGCTACACCTTC. Its translation: CASSPRGNAGVWSYTF.

The V gene is TRBV5-6, the J gene TRBJ1-1; no clear D. Trimming left V 4 bases short and J 7 bases short, with 8 bases between. Germline-derived CDR1 and CDR2 are SGHDT and YYEEEE. The CDR3 covers 11 residues. The CDR3 here is CASSLSHEAFF. The CDR3 region has the DNA TGTGCCAGCAGCCTCTCGCATGAAGCTTTCTTT.

V gene TRBV18 combines with J gene TRBJ1-3; no reliable D call. CDR3 size: 16 residues. The germline CDR1 and CDR2 sequences are KGHSH and LQKENI. The ends were cut back, 0 bases at V and 0 bases at J, with 9 bases in the middle. The CDR3 loop is CASSPPGVISGNTIYF. Here the CDR3 DNA reads TGTGCCAGCTCACCACCGGGAGTGATCTCTGGAAACACCATATATTTT.

This chain joins TRBV11-2 and TRBJ1-1, with D unresolved. The CDR3 has 13 amino acids. Trimming took 5 bases from V and 1 from J, leaving 8 bases between them. Germline V gene sequence: CDR1 SGHAT, CDR2 FQNNGV. The CDR3 DNA sequence: TGTGCCAGCAGCCGTTGGGGGAACACTGAAGCTTTCTTT. Amino acids: CASSRWGNTEAFF.

The chain uses TRBV2 and TRBJ2-3, with D perhaps TRBD1 (6 bases). CDR1 and CDR2 (germline): SNHLY, FYNNEI. Trimming removed 7 bases from V and 0 bases from J, with 14 bases in between. This CDR3 is 15 amino acids long. The chain's CDR3 is CASKSRGASTDTQYF. The CDR3 DNA reads as TGTGCCAGCAAATCCAGGGGAGCTAGCACAGATACGCAGTATTTT. Looking up the rest from reference TRBV2 and TRBJ2-3 gives the full variable domain: EPEVTQTPSHQVTQMGQEVILRCVPISNHLYFYWYRQILGQKVEFLVSFYNNEISEKSEIFDDQFSVERPDGSNFTLKIRSTKLEDSAMYFCASKSRGASTDTQYFGPGTRLTVL.

CDR3 region: CASSRSSGHYEQYF. In DNA form, the CDR3 reads TGTGCCAGCAGCCGAAGTTCGGGCCACTACGAGCAGTACTTC. The chain couples TRBV11-2 to TRBJ2-7; D is ambiguous. The CDR3 has 14 amino acids. The ends were cut back, 5 bases at V and 3 bases at J, with 14 bases in the middle. CDR1 SGHAT and CDR2 FQNNGV come from the germline V gene.

The chain employs TRBV6-6 and TRBJ1-4; 7 bases align to TRBD1. Trimming at V came to 6 bases and at J to 7 bases, leaving 14 bases not matched to a gene. The germline CDR1 and CDR2 sequences are MNHNY and SVGAGI (reference sequence). The CDR3 covers 16 residues. The CDR3 reads CASSPTRQGWAEKLFF. CDR3 bases: TGTGCCAGCAGCCCCACGAGACAGGGTTGGGCTGAAAAACTGTTTTTT.

This sequence joins TRBV7-2 and TRBJ1-2, with D uncertain. Germline V gene lookup returns CDR1 SGHTA and CDR2 FQGNSA. The CDR3 has 18 amino acids. Trimming removed 0 bases at V and 1 base at J, with 18 bases between. This CDR3 reads CASSLAQIRVRFNYGYTF. DNA for the CDR3: TGTGCCAGCAGCTTAGCGCAAATCCGGGTGCGTTTTAACTATGGCTACACCTTC.

The V gene is TRBV4-1, the J gene TRBJ2-2; TRBD1 aligns across 8 bases. Germline CDR1 and CDR2: MGHRA and YSYEKL. The V gene end was trimmed by 0 bases and the J gene end by 7 bases; junction bases not matched to a gene: 7. This CDR3 is built from 16 residues. This chain's CDR3 is CASSQEFQGASGELFF. The CDR3 region has the DNA TGCGCCAGCAGCCAAGAATTTCAGGGGGCAAGCGGGGAGCTGTTTTTT.

The chain couples TRBV5-1 to TRBJ2-1, with 7 bases matching TRBD1. Trimming removed 4 bases from V and 4 bases from J; junction bases left unmatched: 5. There are 14 residues in the CDR3. The germline V gene has CDR1 SGHRS and CDR2 YFSETQ. CDR3 amino acids: CASSPGTAYNEQFF. DNA for the CDR3: TGCGCCAGCAGCCCCGGGACAGCTTACAATGAGCAGTTCTTC.

The J gene is TRBJ1-1, the V gene TRBV5-1; D is unresolved. Between the trimmed V and J ends, which lost 4 bases and 0 bases, there was a span of 10 bases. The CDR3 sequence is 14 residues long. CDR1 is SGHRS and CDR2 is YFSETQ in the germline V gene. DNA of the CDR3: TGCGCCAGCAGCACCGGGTCCTTGAACACTGAAGCTTTCTTT. As protein: CASSTGSLNTEAFF.

The J gene is TRBJ2-5, the V gene TRBV7-3, with 10 bases matching TRBD2. Germline V lookup: CDR1 SGHTA, CDR2 FQGTGA. V shed 4 bases, J shed 2 bases, and the junction held 1 base outside the gene matches. This CDR3 is built from 14 residues. CDR3 residues: CASSYSGGQETQYF. The DNA for the CDR3 is TGTGCCAGCAGCTATAGCGGGGGGCAAGAGACCCAGTACTTC.

The chain carries TRBV2 and TRBJ2-7; TRBD1 matches 8 bases. The CDR3 totals 13 residues. Looked up from germline, CDR1 is SNHLY and CDR2 is FYNNEI. Germline trimming cut 3 bases from V and 7 bases from J; bases unmatched to any gene: 5. CDR3 loop: CASSDWTGREQYF. The CDR3 DNA reads TGTGCCAGCAGTGATTGGACAGGGCGGGAGCAGTACTTC.

This clone was observed a handful of times. The J gene is TRBJ2-7, the V gene TRBV6-1; 8 bases are shared with TRBD2. CDR1 MNHNS and CDR2 SASEGT come from the germline V gene. The length of the CDR3 is 13 residues. V lost 4 bases and J lost 3; bases outside the gene matches: 2. The CDR3 here is CASSAGGGYEQYF. The CDR3 DNA reads as TGTGCCAGCAGTGCCGGGGGGGGCTACGAGCAGTACTTC.

This sequence joins TRBV29-1 and TRBJ2-2, with D perhaps assigned TRBD1 or TRBD2 (5 bases each). V was pared by 7 bases and J by 6 bases, with 12 bases between. This CDR3 is 12 amino acids long. Germline CDR1 reads SQVTM; CDR2 reads ANQGSEA. DNA for the CDR3: TGCAGCGCCCCCCGAGGGGCCGGGGAGCTGTTTTTT. Protein product: CSAPRGAGELFF.

This clone was observed a single time. The chain's CDR3 is CASTRTGAGSPLHF. The CDR3 nucleotides read TGTGCCAGTACCCGAACGGGGGCAGGTTCACCCCTCCACTTT. The V and J genes are TRBV19 and TRBJ1-6, with D tentatively TRBD1 (6 bases). Germline V gene lookup returns CDR1 LNHDA and CDR2 SQIVND (reference sequence). The V end lost 7 bases, the J end lost 9 bases, and 16 bases lay between the germline ends. The CDR3 runs 14 residues.

The table lists this clone with a count of one. The V call is TRBV9, the J call TRBJ2-1; 12 nucleotides align to TRBD1. The V segment lost 2 bases and the J segment 8 bases; nucleotides outside the gene matches: 8. The CDR3 loop spans 16 amino acids. The germline CDR1 and CDR2 sequences are SGDLS and YYNGEE. The CDR3 DNA follows: TGTGCCAGCAGCGTGAGGGAAGGGACAGGGGGCGATGAGCAGTTCTTC. Amino acids: CASSVREGTGGDEQFF.

V usage is TRBV19 and J usage is TRBJ2-2, with 11 bases fitting TRBD2. This CDR3 contains 16 residues. V lost 5 bases, J lost 0 bases, and 2 bases stayed unmatched. Germline V gene data show CDR1 as LNHDA and CDR2 as SQIVND (reference sequence). As DNA, the CDR3 is TGTGCCAGTAGTTCGGGACTAGCGGCGAACACCGGGGAGCTGTTTTTT. Translation: CASSSGLAANTGELFF.

The V and J genes are TRBV19 and TRBJ1-6; tentative D call: TRBD1 (5 bases). In germline, CDR1 is LNHDA, CDR2 SQIVND (reference sequence). The CDR3 consists of 15 residues. V was cut by 4 bases and J by 9 bases, with 16 bases left in between. The chain's CDR3 is CASSTGLEQGSPLHF. DNA of the CDR3: TGTGCCAGTAGTACCGGACTGGAGCAGGGTTCACCCCTCCACTTT.

CDR3 nucleotide sequence: TGTGCCAGCAGCCAAGAATTAGATACGCAGTATTTT. Its translation: CASSQELDTQYF. The chain has TRBV4-2 and TRBJ2-3; D is undetermined. The V gene lost 0 bases and the J gene lost 5 bases, with 3 bases spanning the gap. The CDR3 is 12 amino acids. Germline V gene data show CDR1 as LGHNA and CDR2 as YNFKEQ.

This clone was recorded a few times. The gene calls are TRBV21-1 and TRBJ2-5. TRBV21-1 is a pseudogene locus. This CDR3 is built from 15 residues. DNA of the CDR3: TGTGCCAGCAGCAAAAAGGATCCCCGACAAGAGACCCAGTACTTC. Amino acids: CASSKKDPRQETQYF.